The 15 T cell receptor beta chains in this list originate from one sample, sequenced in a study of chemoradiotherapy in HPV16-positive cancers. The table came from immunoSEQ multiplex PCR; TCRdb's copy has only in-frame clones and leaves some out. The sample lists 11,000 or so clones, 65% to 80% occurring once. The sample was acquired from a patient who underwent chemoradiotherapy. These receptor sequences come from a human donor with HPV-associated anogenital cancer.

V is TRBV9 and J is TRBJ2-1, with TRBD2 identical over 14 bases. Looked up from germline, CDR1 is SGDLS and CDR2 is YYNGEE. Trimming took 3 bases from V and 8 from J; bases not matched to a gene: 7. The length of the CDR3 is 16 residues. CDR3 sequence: CASSAGGLAGEYEQFF. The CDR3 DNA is TGTGCCAGCAGCGCTGGGGGACTAGCGGGAGAGTATGAGCAGTTCTTC. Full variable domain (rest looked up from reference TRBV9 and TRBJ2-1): DSGVTQTPKHLITATGQRVTLRCSPRSGDLSVYWYQQSLDQGLQFLIQYYNGEERAKGNILERFSAQQFPDLHSELNLSSLELGDSALYFCASSAGGLAGEYEQFFGPGTRLTVL.

CDR3 coding DNA: TGCGCCAGCAGCACGGGACTAGCGGGAGTGGCCAATGAGCAGTTCTTC. Translated: CASSTGLAGVANEQFF. V gene TRBV5-1 combines with J gene TRBJ2-1, with TRBD2 identical over 14 bases. The germline CDR1 and CDR2 sequences are SGHRS and YFSETQ. The CDR3 length is 16 residues. Trimming took 4 bases from V and 6 from J; bases not matched to a gene: 6.

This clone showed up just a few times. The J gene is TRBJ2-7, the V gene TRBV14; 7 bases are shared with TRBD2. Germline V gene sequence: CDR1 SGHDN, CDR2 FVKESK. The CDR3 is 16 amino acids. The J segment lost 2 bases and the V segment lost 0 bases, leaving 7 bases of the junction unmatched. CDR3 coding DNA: TGTGCCAGCAGCCAAGATCTGGGCGGGAGCCCCTACGAGCAGTACTTC. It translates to CASSQDLGGSPYEQYF.

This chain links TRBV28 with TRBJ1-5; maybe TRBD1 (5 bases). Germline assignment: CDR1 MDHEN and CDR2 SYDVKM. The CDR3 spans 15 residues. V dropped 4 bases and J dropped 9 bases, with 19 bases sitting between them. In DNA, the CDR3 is TGTGCCAGCAGTTATTATTCGACGGAGGGACCGCCCCAGCATTTT. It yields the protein CASSYYSTEGPPQHF.

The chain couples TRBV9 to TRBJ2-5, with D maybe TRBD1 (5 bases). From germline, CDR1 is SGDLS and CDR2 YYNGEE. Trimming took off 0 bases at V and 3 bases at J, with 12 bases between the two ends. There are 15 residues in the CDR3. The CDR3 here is CASSVGVGEEETQYF. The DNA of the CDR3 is TGTGCCAGCAGCGTAGGGGTAGGGGAAGAAGAGACCCAGTACTTC.

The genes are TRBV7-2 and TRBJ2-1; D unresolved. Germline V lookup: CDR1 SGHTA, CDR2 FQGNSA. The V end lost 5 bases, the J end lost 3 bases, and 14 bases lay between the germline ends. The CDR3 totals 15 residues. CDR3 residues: CASSPPARSYNEQFF. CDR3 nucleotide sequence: TGTGCCAGCAGCCCCCCAGCGAGGAGCTACAATGAGCAGTTCTTC.

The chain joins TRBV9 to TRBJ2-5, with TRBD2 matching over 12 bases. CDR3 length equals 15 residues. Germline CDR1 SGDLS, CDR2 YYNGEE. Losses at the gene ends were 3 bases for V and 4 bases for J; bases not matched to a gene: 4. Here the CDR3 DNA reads TGTGCCAGCAGCGCCTCACTAGCGGGAGGAGAGACCCAGTACTTC. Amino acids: CASSASLAGGETQYF.

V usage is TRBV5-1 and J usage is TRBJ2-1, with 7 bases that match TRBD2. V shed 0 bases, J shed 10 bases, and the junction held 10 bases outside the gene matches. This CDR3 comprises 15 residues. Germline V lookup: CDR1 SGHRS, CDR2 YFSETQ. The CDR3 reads CASSLGHLTSAEQFF. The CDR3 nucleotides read TGCGCCAGCAGCTTGGGCCATCTTACTAGCGCCGAGCAGTTCTTC. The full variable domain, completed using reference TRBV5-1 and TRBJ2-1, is KAGVTQTPRYLIKTRGQQVTLSCSPISGHRSVSWYQQTPGQGLQFLFEYFSETQRNKGNFPGRFSGRQFSNSRSEMNVSTLELGDSALYLCASSLGHLTSAEQFFGPGTRLTVL.

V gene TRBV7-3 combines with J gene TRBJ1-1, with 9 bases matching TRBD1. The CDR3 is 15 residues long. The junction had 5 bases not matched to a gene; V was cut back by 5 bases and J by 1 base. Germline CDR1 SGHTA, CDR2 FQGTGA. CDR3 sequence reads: CASSLQGAKNTEAFF. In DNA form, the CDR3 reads TGTGCCAGCAGCCTACAGGGGGCAAAGAACACTGAAGCTTTCTTT.

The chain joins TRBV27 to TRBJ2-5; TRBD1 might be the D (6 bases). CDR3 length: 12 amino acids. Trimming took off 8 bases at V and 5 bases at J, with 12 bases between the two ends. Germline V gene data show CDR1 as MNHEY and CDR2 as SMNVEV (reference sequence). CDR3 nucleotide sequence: TGTGCCAGCGGACAGTTACGGGAGACCCAGTACTTC. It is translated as CASGQLRETQYF.

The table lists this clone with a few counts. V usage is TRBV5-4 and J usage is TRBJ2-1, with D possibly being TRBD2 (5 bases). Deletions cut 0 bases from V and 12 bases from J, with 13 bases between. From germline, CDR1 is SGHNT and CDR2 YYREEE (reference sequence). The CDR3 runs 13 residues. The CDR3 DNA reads TGTGCCAGCAGCTTGGTTGGCGGGCAGAGGCAGTTCTTC. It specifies CASSLVGGQRQFF. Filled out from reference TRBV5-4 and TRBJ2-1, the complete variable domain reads ETGVTQSPTHLIKTRGQQVTLRCSSQSGHNTVSWYQQALGQGPQFIFQYYREEENGRGNFPPRFSGLQFPNYSSELNVNALELDDSALYLCASSLVGGQRQFFGPGTRLTVL.

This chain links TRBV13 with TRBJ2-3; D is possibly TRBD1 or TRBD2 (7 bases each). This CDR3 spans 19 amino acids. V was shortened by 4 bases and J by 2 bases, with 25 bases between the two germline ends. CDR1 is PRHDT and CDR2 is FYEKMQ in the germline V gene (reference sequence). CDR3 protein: CASSSYGRRDSWNTDTQYF. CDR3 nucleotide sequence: TGTGCCAGCAGCTCCTACGGGAGGAGGGACAGCTGGAACACAGATACGCAGTATTTT.

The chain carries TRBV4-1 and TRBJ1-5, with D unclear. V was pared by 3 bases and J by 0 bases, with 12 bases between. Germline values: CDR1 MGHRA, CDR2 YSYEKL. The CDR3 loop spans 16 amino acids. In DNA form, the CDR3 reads TGCGCCAGCAGCCAGTCGACGGCTGCTAGCAATCAGCCCCAGCATTTT. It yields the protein CASSQSTAASNQPQHF.

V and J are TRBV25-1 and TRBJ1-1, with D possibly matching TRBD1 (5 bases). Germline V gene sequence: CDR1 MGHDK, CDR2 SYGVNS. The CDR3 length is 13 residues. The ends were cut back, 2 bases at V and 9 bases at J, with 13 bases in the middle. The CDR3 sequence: CASSEEGSIKAFF. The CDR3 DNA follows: TGTGCCAGCAGTGAAGAGGGGAGCATAAAAGCTTTCTTT.

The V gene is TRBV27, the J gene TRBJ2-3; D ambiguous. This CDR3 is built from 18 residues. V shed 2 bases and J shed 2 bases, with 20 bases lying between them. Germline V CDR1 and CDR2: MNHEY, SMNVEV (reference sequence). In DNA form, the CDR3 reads TGTGCCAGCAGTTTAATTCGCGATGGTCCAGGCCTCACAGATACGCAGTATTTT. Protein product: CASSLIRDGPGLTDTQYF.